Below are 14 T cell receptor beta chains sequenced from a single sample in a study of cytomegalovirus exposure and HLA in healthy donors. Here immunoSEQ multiplex PCR was the method, and the copy in TCRdb shows in-frame clones only, minus some. The sample has approximately 170,000 clones; around four fifths are singletons. The source material was PBMCs. These receptors came from a young man in good health and CMV-seropositive.

J is TRBJ2-7 and V is TRBV27; 11 bases map to TRBD2. Germline CDR1 reads MNHEY; CDR2 reads SMNVEV (reference sequence). The CDR3 is made up of 15 amino acids. V trimming: 6 bases; J trimming: 5 bases; junction bases outside the gene matches: 9. The CDR3 loop reads CASRLLAGVQNEQYF. In DNA, the CDR3 is TGTGCCAGCAGACTACTAGCGGGGGTACAGAACGAGCAGTACTTC.

The chain combines TRBV2 with TRBJ2-5; TRBD1 matches 8 bases. Trimming at V came to 4 bases and at J to 1 base, leaving 2 bases not matched to a gene. Germline V CDR1 and CDR2: SNHLY, FYNNEI. The length of the CDR3 is 14 residues. The CDR3 region has the DNA TGTGCCAGCAGTGCTCAGGGGGCCCAAGAGACCCAGTACTTC. Protein: CASSAQGAQETQYF.

Comments on this clone: The identical CDR3 is also encoded by other nucleotide sequences in the sample. This chain's CDR3 is CASSLVVGAGDTQYF. The CDR3, as DNA: TGTGCCAGCAGCTTAGTCGTGGGGGCCGGGGATACGCAGTATTTT. This chain joins TRBV7-2 and TRBJ2-3, with TRBD1 as a possible D gene (6 bases). Per germline, CDR1 SGHTA and CDR2 FQGNSA. The CDR3 spans 15 residues. The V end lost 1 base, the J end lost 6 bases, and 14 bases lay between the germline ends.

This chain connects TRBV2 to TRBJ2-1; D is unresolved. Germline V gene sequence: CDR1 SNHLY, CDR2 FYNNEI. The length of the CDR3 is 10 residues. With 8 bases removed from V and 7 bases from J, the gap between germline ends came to 6 bases. The DNA of the CDR3 is TGTGCCAGCCTTCTAAATGAGCAGTTCTTC. This codes for CASLLNEQFF.

The chain employs TRBV5-1 and TRBJ2-3, with 12 nucleotides matching TRBD2. CDR1 SGHRS and CDR2 YFSETQ come from the germline V gene. There are 16 residues in the CDR3. Trimming removed 4 bases from V and 2 bases from J; junction bases left unmatched: 5. CDR3 DNA sequence: TGCGCCAGCAGCCAACTAGCGGGGGGATCCACAGATACGCAGTATTTT. Translation: CASSQLAGGSTDTQYF.

CDR3 residues: CASSLVGTEGNYEQYF. The CDR3 DNA reads TGTGCCAGCAGCTTAGTCGGGACAGAGGGGAACTACGAGCAGTACTTC. This chain uses TRBV7-2 with TRBJ2-7, with 7 bases fitting TRBD1. In germline, CDR1 is SGHTA, CDR2 FQGNSA. This CDR3 region has 16 residues. The V and J ends lost 1 base and 3 bases, in that order; junction bases with no gene match: 9.

The chain employs TRBV7-6 and TRBJ1-6; TRBD1 aligns across 9 bases. CDR3 size: 16 residues. Germline V gene sequence: CDR1 SGHVS, CDR2 FNYEAQ. J was trimmed by 7 bases and V by 4 bases; bases with no gene match: 8. This chain's CDR3 is CASSSEGTGINSPLHF. The CDR3 nucleotides are TGTGCCAGCAGCTCAGAGGGGACAGGGATCAATTCACCCCTCCACTTT.

The rearrangement uses TRBV15 and TRBJ1-2; D ambiguous. The CDR3 contains 13 residues. Trimming shortened V by 0 bases and J by 8 bases, and 10 bases separated the two germline ends. Germline V gene data show CDR1 as LNHNV and CDR2 as YYDKDF (reference sequence). CDR3 DNA: TGTGCCACCAGCAGAGACAGGATGGGCGGCTACACCTTC. Encoded protein: CATSRDRMGGYTF.

CDR3 sequence reads: CASSVVGGHEQYF. The CDR3 DNA follows: TGTGCCAGCAGCGTAGTAGGGGGCCACGAGCAGTACTTC. V gene TRBV9 combines with J gene TRBJ2-7, with TRBD1 matching over 7 bases. The CDR3 length is 13 residues. Looked up from germline, CDR1 is SGDLS and CDR2 is YYNGEE. Unmatched junction bases numbered 2, after V lost 0 bases and J lost 5 bases. Supplemented by reference TRBV9 and TRBJ2-7, the full variable domain reads DSGVTQTPKHLITATGQRVTLRCSPRSGDLSVYWYQQSLDQGLQFLIQYYNGEERAKGNILERFSAQQFPDLHSELNLSSLELGDSALYFCASSVVGGHEQYFGPGTRLTVT.

The chain links TRBV19 to TRBJ1-5; no firm D call. Germline CDR1 and CDR2: LNHDA and SQIVND (reference sequence). The ends were cut back, 6 bases at V and 0 bases at J, with 6 bases in the middle. The length of the CDR3 is 13 residues. Here the CDR3 DNA reads TGTGCCAGTAGCCGCAGTAGCAATCAGCCCCAGCATTTT. It is translated as CASSRSSNQPQHF.

This clone was detected only once. The chain combines TRBV30 with TRBJ2-1, with 7 bases that match TRBD2. Trimming at V came to 5 bases and at J to 0 bases, leaving 7 bases not matched to a gene. Germline-derived CDR1 and CDR2 are GTSNPN and SVGIG (reference sequence). The CDR3 is 15 residues long. CDR3 residues: CAWVGGVSSYNEQFF. The CDR3 DNA is TGTGCCTGGGTTGGGGGGGTAAGCTCCTACAATGAGCAGTTCTTC.

The gene calls are TRBV5-1 and TRBJ2-5; 12 positions agree with TRBD2. V gave up 0 bases and J gave up 3 bases; unmatched junction bases: 6. The CDR3 has 17 amino acids. Germline V gives CDR1 SGHRS, CDR2 YFSETQ. This CDR3 reads CASSLGKTSGGEETQYF. CDR3 DNA sequence: TGCGCCAGCAGCTTGGGGAAGACTAGCGGGGGCGAAGAGACCCAGTACTTC.

V is TRBV9 and J is TRBJ1-1; 10 bases match TRBD1. V dropped 6 bases and J dropped 3; count of bases not matched to a gene: 8. CDR1 is SGDLS and CDR2 is YYNGEE in the germline V gene. The CDR3 runs 15 residues. In DNA, the CDR3 is TGTGCCAGCAATTATTTGGGACAGGGGTACACTGAAGCTTTCTTT. Its protein product is CASNYLGQGYTEAFF.

The J gene is TRBJ2-7, the V gene TRBV7-2; 11 bases match TRBD2. The CDR3 length is 15 residues. The J segment lost 3 bases and the V segment lost 3 bases, leaving 4 bases of the junction unmatched. Germline lookup yields CDR1 SGHTA and CDR2 FQGNSA. DNA of the CDR3: TGTGCCAGCAGCTTCACCGGGACTAGCGGCTACGAGCAGTACTTC. Translating it yields CASSFTGTSGYEQYF.